One sample yielded the 16 T cell receptor beta chains listed below, sequenced in a study of vaccination effects on CD4 cells after COVID-19. Measured with immunoSEQ multiplex PCR; TCRdb has only the in-frame clones, and not every one. The sample has approximately 45,000 clones; about 70% are singletons. It was after approximately 11 days of culture that CD4+ T cells were isolated. What these receptors recognize is not known. The sequencing here drew on CD4+ T cells from PBMCs cultured without peptide, taken before COVID-19 vaccination. The receptors stem from a human donor who had a prior SARS-CoV-2 infection.

The V and J genes are TRBV4-3 and TRBJ1-3; D might be TRBD1 (6 bases). The CDR3 extends over 17 amino acids. The germline CDR1 and CDR2 sequences are LGHNA and YSLEER. V shed 4 bases and J shed 0 bases, with 16 bases lying between them. CDR3 residues: CASSLIPRDISGNTIYF. CDR3 DNA: TGCGCCAGCAGCCTAATCCCCCGGGACATCTCTGGAAACACCATATATTTT.

This clone was counted between two and nine times. The chain employs TRBV7-3 and TRBJ1-2; TRBD1 matches 12 bases. The CDR3 contains 16 residues. CDR1 and CDR2 from the germline V gene are SGHTA and FQGTGA. V dropped 5 bases and J dropped 7; count of bases not matched to a gene: 11. DNA for the CDR3: TGTGCCAGCAGCCCACAAGGGACAGGGGGCCATGGTGGCTACACCTTC. This codes for CASSPQGTGGHGGYTF.

This chain joins TRBV5-1 and TRBJ1-2; TRBD1 matches 10 bases. The trim removed 0 bases at V and 7 bases at J, leaving 6 bases unmatched. Germline CDR1 is SGHRS and CDR2 is YFSETQ. The CDR3 extends over 15 amino acids. The DNA for the CDR3 is TGCGCCAGCAGCTTGGTCCCGGGACAGGGGTCTGGCTACACCTTC. It yields the protein CASSLVPGQGSGYTF.

The rearrangement uses TRBV7-3 and TRBJ2-1; D not resolved. Germline CDR1 reads SGHTA; CDR2 reads FQGTGA. CDR3 size: 15 residues. V was trimmed by 4 bases and J by 6 bases, leaving 16 bases between them. CDR3 bases: TGTGCCAGCAGCTCGGAGCCGCGAGACTTCAATGAGCAGTTCTTC. Its translation: CASSSEPRDFNEQFF.

This chain joins TRBV6-1 and TRBJ2-7; 12 bases map to TRBD1. Trimming at V came to 2 bases and at J to 7 bases, leaving 6 bases not matched to a gene. CDR1 is MNHNS and CDR2 is SASEGT in the germline V gene. The CDR3 length is 15 residues. This CDR3 reads CASSELGQGAEEQYF. CDR3 in DNA: TGTGCCAGCAGTGAATTGGGACAGGGGGCTGAAGAGCAGTACTTC.

V usage is TRBV5-1 and J usage is TRBJ2-1; TRBD2 agrees at 8 bases. This CDR3 has 16 amino acids. Germline V lookup: CDR1 SGHRS, CDR2 YFSETQ. V lost 0 bases, J lost 2 bases, and 4 bases stayed unmatched. CDR3 nucleotides: TGCGCCAGCAGCTTGGCAGCGGGAGTCCCCTACAATGAGCAGTTCTTC. Its translation: CASSLAAGVPYNEQFF.

This chain uses TRBV19 with TRBJ2-6, with D maybe TRBD2 (5 bases). Germline loops: CDR1 LNHDA, CDR2 SQIVND (reference sequence). V lost 8 bases and J 0 bases, leaving 17 bases between the germline ends. The CDR3 length is 17 residues. This CDR3 is CASAYGGADSGANVLTF. In DNA, the CDR3 is TGTGCCAGTGCTTATGGAGGTGCCGACTCTGGGGCCAACGTCCTGACTTTC.

The chain couples TRBV21-1 to TRBJ2-1; the table's D call TRBD2 went unverified against the DNA. TRBV21-1 is recorded as a pseudogene. CDR3 size: 19 residues. The CDR3 sequence: CASSKVVLAGPPSLHEQFF. The CDR3 coding sequence is TGTGCCAGCAGCAAAGTAGTACTAGCGGGACCTCCATCCCTCCATGAGCAGTTCTTC.

This clone was counted between two and nine times. The rearrangement links TRBV11-1 to TRBJ2-3; 10 bases map to TRBD2. CDR3 length equals 14 residues. In germline, CDR1 is SGHAT, CDR2 FQDESV (reference sequence). J lost 3 bases, V lost 6 bases, and 3 bases had no gene match. The CDR3 region is CASRSGRETDTQYF. The CDR3 nucleotides read TGTGCCAGCAGAAGCGGGAGGGAGACAGATACGCAGTATTTT.

The chain is built from TRBV5-1 and TRBJ2-1; 8 nucleotides align to TRBD2. V lost 3 bases to trimming and J lost 3 bases; unmatched junction nucleotides: 8. This CDR3 contains 16 residues. Germline CDR1 and CDR2: SGHRS and YFSETQ. CDR3 in DNA: TGCGCCAGCAGCTCCGAACCCGGGGGGGTCTACAATGAGCAGTTCTTC. It yields the protein CASSSEPGGVYNEQFF.

The chain is built from TRBV14 and TRBJ1-1; 7 bases line up with TRBD1. Germline V gene data show CDR1 as SGHDN and CDR2 as FVKESK. V lost 3 bases and J lost 4; bases outside the gene matches: 5. This CDR3 spans 14 amino acids. The CDR3 DNA is TGTGCCAGCAGCCAGAGGGGGCAGGGCACTGAAGCTTTCTTT. Translated: CASSQRGQGTEAFF. Together with reference TRBV14 and TRBJ1-1, the CDR3 gives the full variable domain: EAGVTQFPSHSVIEKGQTVTLRCDPISGHDNLYWYRRVMGKEIKFLLHFVKESKQDESGMPNNRFLAERTGGTYSTLKVQPAELEDSGVYFCASSQRGQGTEAFFGQGTRLTVV.

The sample holds a few counts of this clone. The chain joins TRBV11-3 to TRBJ2-7, with 9 bases identical to TRBD1. CDR1 is SGHNT and CDR2 is YENEEA in the germline V gene. Trimming took 0 bases from V and 5 from J; bases not matched to a gene: 5. There are 15 residues in the CDR3. CDR3 protein: CASSLEWDRVHEQYF. CDR3 DNA sequence: TGTGCCAGCAGCTTAGAATGGGACAGGGTCCACGAGCAGTACTTC.

This chain uses TRBV6-1 with TRBJ2-2, with D perhaps TRBD2 (6 bases). V was cut by 4 bases and J by 5 bases, with 23 bases left in between. Germline assignment: CDR1 MNHNS and CDR2 SASEGT. CDR3 size: 18 residues. CDR3 in amino acids: CASSARGRGLLTTGELFF. Here the CDR3 DNA reads TGTGCCAGCAGTGCGCGAGGGCGGGGACTCCTTACAACCGGGGAGCTGTTTTTT.

The rearrangement uses TRBV18 and TRBJ2-7; D gene ambiguous. Germline values: CDR1 KGHSH, CDR2 LQKENI. The CDR3 is 13 amino acids. The V end lost 6 bases, the J end lost 2 bases, and 11 bases lay between the germline ends. CDR3 nucleotide sequence: TGTGCCAGCTCTAGTAGTGGGCCCTACGAGCAGTACTTC. As protein: CASSSSGPYEQYF.

As DNA, the CDR3 is TGCGCCAGCAGCCAAACGGGACTACTCACAGATACGCAGTATTTT. Protein sequence: CASSQTGLLTDTQYF. This chain connects TRBV4-1 to TRBJ2-3; the match to TRBD2 covers 7 bases. In germline, CDR1 is MGHRA, CDR2 YSYEKL. V lost 2 bases, J lost 2 bases, and 4 bases stayed unmatched. The CDR3 spans 15 residues.

This clone was counted only a few times. This sequence joins TRBV19 and TRBJ1-3, with D unclear. The CDR3 has 13 amino acids. Trimming removed 1 base from V and 4 bases from J, with 5 bases in between. CDR1 is LNHDA and CDR2 is SQIVND in the germline V gene (reference sequence). The CDR3 DNA follows: TGTGCCAGTAGTATAGGAAGGGGAAACACCATATATTTT. Residues: CASSIGRGNTIYF. The entire variable domain, with the rest obtained from reference TRBV19 and TRBJ1-3, is as follows: DGGITQSPKYLFRKEGQNVTLSCEQNLNHDAMYWYRQDPGQGLRLIYYSQIVNDFQKGDIAEGYSVSREKKESFPLTVTSAQKNPTAFYLCASSIGRGNTIYFGEGSWLTVV.